Following are 18 T cell receptor beta chains from one sample sequenced in a study of shared clonotypes between healthy human individuals (dated by TCRdb to the early 2020s). Library construction relied on the immunoSEQ multiplex PCR assay. TCRdb took over this immuneACCESS table, retaining in-frame rearrangements with V and J assigned. Such tables are incomplete; in checked studies, under half of the missing clones stem from an unresolved V gene, and the remainder is unexplained. A total of 500,000 or so clones appear in this sample, approximately 95% of them only once. Together, the top ten hold 0.05% to 0.08% of the sample. The source material was naive CD4+ T cells sorted from blood. Per the publication, the cell subset or site label means: CD45RA+ positively selected. The receptors stem from a woman in her twenties or thirties in good health.

This clone was counted only a few times. The chain links TRBV2 to TRBJ1-5; 8 nucleotides align to TRBD1. This CDR3 is built from 15 residues. The V gene end was trimmed by 6 bases and the J gene end by 2 bases; junction bases not matched to a gene: 6. CDR1 and CDR2 from the germline V gene are SNHLY and FYNNEI. The CDR3 DNA reads TGTGCCAGCAGCGACAGGGGAAGGGGCAATCAGCCCCAGCATTTT. Protein product: CASSDRGRGNQPQHF.

The rearrangement links TRBV2 to TRBJ2-3; possible D gene TRBD2, 5 bases. CDR3 length equals 14 residues. Germline CDR1 reads SNHLY; CDR2 reads FYNNEI. The V and J ends lost 3 bases and 2 bases respectively, with 9 bases between them. CDR3: CASSDEGVTDTQYF. CDR3 sequence (DNA): TGTGCCAGCAGTGATGAGGGAGTCACAGATACGCAGTATTTT.

The rearrangement links TRBV5-4 to TRBJ1-1; TRBD1 is a possible D gene (5 bases). The germline CDR1 and CDR2 sequences are SGHNT and YYREEE (reference sequence). V shed 2 bases and J shed 4 bases, with 18 bases lying between them. CDR3 size: 16 residues. CDR3 bases: TGTGCCAGCAGCTTAAACAGGATGGGTAAGACCACTGAAGCTTTCTTT. Amino acids: CASSLNRMGKTTEAFF.

This clone came up once. The J gene is TRBJ2-1, the V gene TRBV29-1, with 9 positions matching TRBD1. Trimming at V came to 8 bases and at J to 8 bases, leaving 10 bases not matched to a gene. CDR3 length equals 13 residues. Germline lookup yields CDR1 SQVTM and CDR2 ANQGSEA. CDR3 protein: CSSRDRVSDEQFF. CDR3 sequence (DNA): TGCAGCTCCCGGGACAGGGTTTCTGATGAGCAGTTCTTC.

The V gene is TRBV7-2, the J gene TRBJ2-7, with TRBD1 matching 10 bases. The germline V gene has CDR1 SGHTA and CDR2 FQGNSA. The CDR3 consists of 14 residues. V lost 6 bases and J lost 2; bases outside the gene matches: 4. CDR3 sequence reads: CASSSGTGAYEQYF. In DNA, the CDR3 is TGTGCCAGCAGTTCCGGGACAGGGGCCTACGAGCAGTACTTC. The full variable domain, with the rest looked up from reference TRBV7-2 and TRBJ2-7, is GAGVSQSPSNKVTEKGKDVELRCDPISGHTALYWYRQSLGQGLEFLIYFQGNSAPDKSGLPSDRFSAERTGGSVSTLTIQRTQQEDSAVYLCASSSGTGAYEQYFGPGTRLTVT.

Details on this clone: At the DNA level, this CDR3 is encoded by other sequences in the same sample as well. The V call is TRBV11-2, the J call TRBJ2-7; D may be TRBD2 (6 bases). The V and J ends lost 1 base and 4 bases respectively, with 8 bases between them. The germline V gene encodes CDR1 SGHAT and CDR2 FQNNGV. The CDR3 contains 13 residues. For the CDR3, the DNA is TGTGCCAGCAGCTTAGTGGGGGGATACGAGCAGTACTTC. Protein sequence: CASSLVGGYEQYF.

J is TRBJ2-7 and V is TRBV11-1, with 9 positions matching TRBD2. Germline V gene sequence: CDR1 SGHAT, CDR2 FQDESV (reference sequence). Trimming at V came to 5 bases and at J to 10 bases, leaving 12 bases not matched to a gene. The CDR3 totals 14 residues. The CDR3 loop is CASSLKKREAVQYF. Here the CDR3 DNA reads TGTGCCAGCAGCCTTAAGAAGCGGGAGGCTGTACAGTACTTC.

This chain uses TRBV28 with TRBJ2-7; TRBD2 matches at 11 bases. The germline V gene has CDR1 MDHEN and CDR2 SYDVKM. V lost 6 bases to trimming and J lost 3 bases; unmatched junction nucleotides: 7. The CDR3 is 15 residues long. CDR3 nucleotides: TGTGCCAGCAGCACGGGACTAGCGGATTACTACGAGCAGTACTTC. This translates into CASSTGLADYYEQYF.

This clone has just one count. Here the CDR3 reads CASSLDMWGSTGELFF. The CDR3 DNA reads as TGTGCCAGCAGCTTAGATATGTGGGGGAGCACCGGGGAGCTGTTTTTT. J is TRBJ2-2 and V is TRBV11-3; D might be TRBD1 or TRBD2, each matching 5 bases. V was cut by 0 bases and J by 4 bases, with 12 bases left in between. Germline CDR1 reads SGHNT; CDR2 reads YENEEA. This CDR3 contains 16 residues.

This clone was detected once. The CDR3 bases are TGTGCCAGCAGCCTAGGGGTTGGGGACACTGAAGCTTTCTTT. Translating gives CASSLGVGDTEAFF. The rearrangement uses TRBV9 and TRBJ1-1; weak D call: TRBD1 (5 bases). V shed 4 bases and J shed 3 bases, with 13 bases lying between them. Germline V gives CDR1 SGDLS, CDR2 YYNGEE. The CDR3 spans 14 residues.

This CDR3 is CASSPSAGNYGYTF. CDR3 sequence (DNA): TGTGCCAGCAGCCCTTCCGCGGGGAACTATGGCTACACCTTC. The chain uses TRBV7-3 and TRBJ1-2; no clear D. The CDR3 consists of 14 residues. The germline V and J ends were trimmed by 5 bases and 2 bases, with 12 bases remaining between them. The germline V gene encodes CDR1 SGHTA and CDR2 FQGTGA.

The rearrangement links TRBV4-1 to TRBJ2-7; 9 bases align to TRBD1. J was trimmed by 7 bases and V by 9 bases; bases with no gene match: 10. The CDR3 has 13 amino acids. The germline CDR1 and CDR2 sequences are MGHRA and YSYEKL. The CDR3 region is CASQLDRGGEQYF. In DNA form, the CDR3 reads TGCGCCAGTCAACTCGACAGGGGGGGGGAGCAGTACTTC.

The rearrangement links TRBV7-6 to TRBJ1-4, with D perhaps matching TRBD1 (5 bases). The germline gives CDR1 SGHVS, CDR2 FNYEAQ. The CDR3 has 14 amino acids. V dropped 1 base and J dropped 7 bases, with 10 bases sitting between them. CDR3 sequence (DNA): TGTGCCAGCAGCTTAGACCCGACAGCTGAAAAACTGTTTTTT. Translated, it gives CASSLDPTAEKLFF.

The chain links TRBV30 to TRBJ2-3, with D perhaps matching TRBD2 (6 bases). V lost 0 bases and J lost 1, with 8 bases in between. The CDR3 is made up of 14 amino acids. CDR1 GTSNPN and CDR2 SVGIG come from the germline V gene (reference sequence). This CDR3 reads CAWSVSGGTDTQYF. The CDR3 DNA is TGTGCCTGGAGTGTCTCGGGAGGCACAGATACGCAGTATTTT.

The J gene is TRBJ2-5, the V gene TRBV19; 9 bases are shared with TRBD2. The DNA end lines up better with TRBJ2-7; the J call may be wrong. The germline gives CDR1 LNHDA, CDR2 SQIVND (reference sequence). The CDR3 totals 16 residues. The CDR3 DNA follows: TGTGCCAGTAGTCCCCCCCCGGGTAGCGGGAGTTACGAGCAGTACTTC. Its protein product is CASSPPPGSGSYEQYF.

This chain joins TRBV5-1 and TRBJ2-3; 10 nucleotides align to TRBD2. The V gene's germline CDR1 is SGHRS and CDR2 YFSETQ. V was pared by 0 bases and J by 2 bases, with 3 bases of the junction left unmatched. The CDR3 runs to 16 residues. This CDR3 reads CASSLALAGFTDTQYF. The CDR3 coding sequence is TGCGCCAGCAGCTTGGCACTAGCGGGATTCACAGATACGCAGTATTTT.

This chain uses TRBV5-1 with TRBJ2-7, with 10 bases lining up with TRBD2. The CDR3 extends over 15 amino acids. Unmatched junction bases numbered 3, after V lost 0 bases and J lost 3 bases. Germline V gene sequence: CDR1 SGHRS, CDR2 YFSETQ. The CDR3 region is CASSLVASGGYEQYF. CDR3 sequence (DNA): TGCGCCAGCAGCTTGGTGGCTAGCGGGGGCTACGAGCAGTACTTC.

This chain links TRBV2 with TRBJ1-2; no clear D. Germline CDR1 SNHLY, CDR2 FYNNEI. There are 13 residues in the CDR3. V was clipped by 2 bases and J by 0 bases, with 4 bases between them. The CDR3 region has the DNA TGTGCCAGCAGTGAACGTACTAACTATGGCTACACCTTC. Residues: CASSERTNYGYTF. The complete variable domain, with remaining parts taken from reference TRBV2 and TRBJ1-2, reads EPEVTQTPSHQVTQMGQEVILRCVPISNHLYFYWYRQILGQKVEFLVSFYNNEISEKSEIFDDQFSVERPDGSNFTLKIRSTKLEDSAMYFCASSERTNYGYTFGSGTRLTVV.